The rows below give T cell receptor beta chains drawn from one sample of a study of shared clonotypes between healthy human individuals. The method was immunoSEQ multiplex PCR; TCRdb's version includes in-frame clones alone and lacks a portion of them. The sample lists about 2.4 million clones; 85% to 95% were seen once. Sequenced material: naive CD4+ T cells sorted from blood. The receptors come from a man between 18 and 29 years old in good health. The CDR3 runs from the conserved cysteine through the conserved F or W. The D gene is left open where the match is weak. Clone size is given for some rows only: seen once, a few or many times, or a class if the clone is expanded.

j_call,d_call,v_call,clone_size,cdr3_aa,cdr3_nt
TRBJ2-5,-,TRBV7-2,-,CASSLGDRGPWETQYF,TGTGCCAGCAGCTTAGGGGACCGGGGCCCGTGGGAGACCCAGTACTTC
TRBJ2-1,-,TRBV23-1,-,CASSWGWVEDEQFF,TGCGCCAGCAGTTGGGGGTGGGTGGAGGATGAGCAGTTCTTC
TRBJ1-2,TRBD1,TRBV10-3,-,CAISSGQGGNYGYTF,TGTGCCATCAGCTCGGGACAGGGGGGGAACTATGGCTACACCTTC
TRBJ2-3,TRBD2,TRBV4-3,once,CASSLGLAGGTDTQYF,TGCGCCAGCAGCCTGGGACTAGCGGGAGGCACAGATACGCAGTATTTT
TRBJ2-1,-,TRBV6-6,-,CASSTGSRIGEQFF,TGTGCCAGCTCCACAGGGTCCCGGATTGGAGAGCAGTTCTTC
TRBJ2-7,TRBD2,TRBV7-2,-,CASSLYVTSGGSYEQYF,TGTGCCAGCAGCTTGTACGTGACTAGCGGGGGTTCATACGAGCAGTACTTC
TRBJ2-5,TRBD2,TRBV11-2,-,CASSTRLKASGGALETQYF,TGTGCCAGCAGCACGAGACTGAAAGCTAGCGGGGGGGCCTTGGAGACCCAGTACTTC
TRBJ2-7,-,TRBV18,-,CASSPGLGSLGEQYF,TGTGCCAGCTCACCAGGGTTAGGGAGCCTAGGCGAGCAGTACTTC
TRBJ2-3,-,TRBV7-7,-,CASSPGFSSTDTQYF,TGTGCTAGCAGTCCAGGATTTTCTAGCACAGATACGCAGTATTTT
TRBJ2-5,-,TRBV5-1,-,CASSWGDAETQYF,TGCGCCAGCAGCTGGGGAGATGCGGAGACCCAGTACTTC
TRBJ2-7,-,TRBV6-4,-,CASSVVAGQGYEQYF,TGTGCCAGCAGTGTAGTGGCAGGGCAGGGTTACGAGCAGTACTTC
TRBJ2-5,-,TRBV28,-,CASSSNRGETQYF,TGTGCCAGCAGTTCTAATCGTGGGGAGACCCAGTACTTC
TRBJ2-2,-,TRBV5-1,-,CATSPTGVVFGELFF,TGCGCCACCAGCCCGACGGGGGTAGTTTTCGGGGAGCTGTTTTTT
TRBJ2-5,TRBD2,TRBV10-3,once,CAILLALNPQYF,TGTGCCATCCTACTAGCGCTAAATCCCCAGTACTTC
TRBJ2-5,TRBD2,TRBV19,-,CASSPTSPGTSGGGWTQYF,TGTGCCAGTTCTCCGACCTCTCCCGGGACTAGCGGGGGGGGTTGGACCCAGTACTTC
TRBJ2-1,TRBD2,TRBV9,once,CASSVTNGGAAYNEQFF,TGTGCCAGCAGCGTAACGAACGGGGGGGCTGCCTACAATGAGCAGTTCTTC
TRBJ2-2,-,TRBV6-1,-,CASKEGVTGELFF,TGTGCCAGCAAAGAGGGGGTCACCGGGGAGCTGTTTTTT
TRBJ2-3,-,TRBV10-3,-,CAISESTVPHTQYF,TGTGCCATCAGTGAGTCGACTGTGCCTCATACGCAGTATTTT
TRBJ2-5,-,TRBV19,-,CASSQRFGETQYF,TGTGCCAGTAGTCAAAGATTTGGAGAGACCCAGTACTTC
TRBJ2-7,-,TRBV7-2,-,CASSLAWGQARYEQYF,TGTGCCAGCAGCTTAGCGTGGGGGCAGGCGCGATACGAGCAGTACTTC
TRBJ2-7,TRBD2,TRBV6-5,-,CASSYSTSGSYEQYF,TGTGCCAGCAGTTACTCTACTAGCGGGTCCTACGAGCAGTACTTC
TRBJ2-5,-,TRBV2,once,CASSEVWTLPYF,TGTGCCAGCAGTGAAGTATGGACACTACCATACTTC
TRBJ2-7,-,TRBV4-1,-,CASSQGLARYEQYF,TGCGCCAGCAGCCAAGGCCTAGCGAGGTACGAGCAGTACTTC
TRBJ1-1,TRBD1,TRBV2,-,CASSGRGLPNTEAFF,TGTGCCAGCAGTGGCAGGGGGCTCCCGAACACTGAAGCTTTCTTT
TRBJ1-6,TRBD1,TRBV4-3,-,CASSHYRGTDNSPLHF,TGCGCCAGCAGCCATTACAGGGGAACGGATAATTCACCCCTCCACTTT
TRBJ2-5,-,TRBV19,-,CASTFGRPVQETQYF,TGTGCCAGTACTTTTGGACGGCCAGTACAAGAGACCCAGTACTTC
TRBJ1-6,-,TRBV2,once,CASSVAGDYNSPLHF,TGTGCCAGCAGTGTGGCAGGAGACTATAATTCACCCCTCCACTTT
TRBJ1-5,-,TRBV6-1,few,CASSERSAQHF,TGTGCCAGCAGTGAAAGGTCGGCCCAGCATTTT
TRBJ2-3,TRBD2,TRBV12-5,-,CASGSGLAGLGGDTQYF,TGTGCTAGTGGTTCCGGACTAGCGGGATTAGGAGGAGATACGCAGTATTTT
TRBJ2-3,-,TRBV5-1,-,CASSHQGGTDTQYF,TGCGCCAGCAGCCACCAGGGGGGAACAGATACGCAGTATTTT
TRBJ2-5,-,TRBV14,once,CASSHGYQETQYF,TGTGCCAGCAGCCATGGGTACCAAGAGACCCAGTACTTC
TRBJ1-3,-,TRBV5-4,-,CASSLWTVGNTIYF,TGTGCCAGCAGCCTGTGGACAGTTGGAAACACCATATATTTT
TRBJ2-3,-,TRBV9,-,CASSAISFGTSTDTQYF,TGTGCCAGCAGCGCGATATCGTTTGGGACTAGCACAGATACGCAGTATTTT
TRBJ1-6,-,TRBV5-4,-,CASSFTGLDSPLHF,TGTGCCAGCAGCTTCACAGGGCTGGATTCACCCCTCCACTTT
TRBJ2-3,-,TRBV18,-,CASSPISTDTQYF,TGTGCCAGCTCACCCATTAGCACAGATACGCAGTATTTT
TRBJ1-2,-,TRBV18,-,CASSPRTRGDYGYTF,TGTGCCAGCTCACCCCGGACCCGGGGCGACTATGGCTACACCTTC
TRBJ2-2,-,TRBV5-1,-,CASSLGHLNTGELFF,TGCGCCAGCAGCTTGGGGCACTTGAACACCGGGGAGCTGTTTTTT
TRBJ2-7,TRBD1,TRBV6-1,-,CASFPSGQGSYEQYF,TGTGCCAGCTTCCCGTCGGGACAGGGGTCCTACGAGCAGTACTTC
TRBJ1-4,TRBD1,TRBV5-1,-,CASSLEGQNNEKLFF,TGCGCCAGCAGCTTGGAGGGACAGAACAATGAAAAACTGTTTTTT
TRBJ1-6,TRBD1,TRBV5-1,-,CASSMGTGSDSPLHF,TGCGCCAGCAGCATGGGGACAGGGTCGGATTCACCCCTCCACTTT
TRBJ2-4,-,TRBV25-1,-,CASSETGLAKNIQYF,TGTGCCAGCAGTGAGACAGGCCTAGCCAAAAACATTCAGTACTTC
TRBJ2-2,-,TRBV2,-,CASRSVAGELFF,TGTGCCAGCAGGTCGGTTGCCGGGGAGCTGTTTTTT
TRBJ1-5,-,TRBV6-5,-,CASSYAGRGADQPQHF,TGTGCCAGCAGTTACGCAGGACGGGGGGCGGATCAGCCCCAGCATTTT
TRBJ1-1,-,TRBV25-1,-,CASSEVNRANTEAFF,TGTGCCAGCAGTGAAGTAAACAGGGCGAACACTGAAGCTTTCTTT
TRBJ2-2,-,TRBV11-2,-,CASRAPGLTNTGELFF,TGTGCCAGCAGGGCCCCGGGACTCACGAACACCGGGGAGCTGTTTTTT
TRBJ2-4,-,TRBV25-1,once,CASSVRCLRVKNIQYF,TGTGCCAGCAGTGTGCGGTGCTTGAGGGTCAAAAACATTCAGTACTTC
TRBJ2-5,TRBD1,TRBV5-8,-,CASSLGQGRETQYF,TGTGCCAGCAGCTTGGGACAGGGGAGAGAGACCCAGTACTTC
TRBJ1-2,TRBD1,TRBV25-1,-,CASSEPGQGHGYTF,TGTGCCAGCAGTGAACCGGGACAGGGTCACGGCTACACCTTC
TRBJ2-7,TRBD2,TRBV28,-,CASSPGTTSSYEQYF,TGTGCCAGCAGTCCAGGGACTACTAGCTCCTACGAGCAGTACTTC
TRBJ2-1,-,TRBV7-9,-,CASSFLKTPSTDEQFF,TGTGCCAGCAGCTTTCTCAAAACTCCCTCCACGGATGAGCAGTTCTTC
TRBJ1-5,-,TRBV2,-,CASNLDSNQPQHF,TGTGCCAGCAACTTGGATAGCAATCAGCCCCAGCATTTT
TRBJ2-3,-,TRBV5-1,-,CASSPPGSPPDTQYF,TGCGCCAGCAGCCCCCCCGGTTCGCCCCCAGATACGCAGTATTTT
TRBJ2-7,TRBD2,TRBV2,-,CASASGTSVWEQYF,TGTGCCAGCGCCTCCGGGACTAGTGTCTGGGAGCAGTACTTC
TRBJ2-2,-,TRBV7-2,-,CASSPYNTGELFF,TGTGCCAGCAGCCCATACAACACCGGGGAGCTGTTTTTT
TRBJ2-7,-,TRBV27,-,CASSPRTGLTTSHEQYF,TGTGCCAGCAGTCCCCGAACAGGACTAACTACGTCTCACGAGCAGTACTTC
TRBJ1-2,TRBD1,TRBV6-1,-,CASSELGQGYYGYTF,TGTGCCAGCAGTGAACTGGGACAGGGGTACTATGGCTACACCTTC
TRBJ2-7,-,TRBV7-9,-,CARRDCIYEQYF,TGTGCCAGGCGGGACTGCATTTACGAGCAGTACTTC